The source of this T cell receptor beta chain is a study of cytomegalovirus exposure and HLA in healthy donors. Notes on this clone: Antigen specificity is unknown. Other DNA sequences in the sample encode the same CDR3.

PCR involved 60 Vbeta and 13 Jbeta primers. Produced via immunoSEQ multiplex PCR; TCRdb's table is partial and in-frame only. This table has 110,000 to 150,000 clones, 77% appearing once. Study findings and constraints: Most CMV-associated TCR beta chains were later found to appear HLA-restricted. Most subjects had HLA-A and HLA-B alleles reportedly predicted accurately by TCR beta sequences. The listing of fewer than 200 TCR beta chains classed them as cytomegalovirus-associated. Earlier analysis found most TCR beta V segments productive about 90% or about 30% of the time.

What was sequenced was PBMCs. The source is a female donor in good health and CMV-seronegative.

CDR3 nucleotide sequence: TGTGCCAGCAGTGACCGGGGAAACTATGGCTACACCTTC. Protein: CASSDRGNYGYTF. The chain couples TRBV6-4 to TRBJ1-2; D uncertain. There are 13 residues in the CDR3. Trimming left V 2 bases short and J 2 bases short, with 6 bases between. Germline lookup yields CDR1 MRHNA and CDR2 SNTAGT.